This T cell receptor (beta chain) was sequenced for a study of tumor-infiltrating lymphocytes in glioblastoma multiforme. Germline lookup yields CDR1 SGHRS and CDR2 YFSETQ. The CDR3 spans 14 residues. V was trimmed by 2 bases and J by 4 bases, leaving 12 bases between them. In its sample, this clonotype was seen many times. TCRB libraries came from RNA via three nested multiplex PCR rounds. A single record per CDR3 protein comes from TCRdb applying MiXCR to the multiplex PCR reads. The table records approximately 13,000 distinct CDR3 sequences, roughly 70% of them present only once. This sequence originates from a male donor with glioblastoma. Sequencing input: brain tumor tissue. The V call is TRBV5-1, the J call TRBJ1-1, with a possible D match to TRBD1 (6 bases). This CDR3 is CASSLAPRGTEAFF. DNA for the CDR3: TGCGCCAGCAGCTTAGCGCCCAGGGGCACTGAAGCTTTCTTT.